This T cell receptor beta chain emerged from a study of shared clonotypes between healthy human individuals. Only in-frame clones appear in the TCRdb table, and some are missing; sequencing was by immunoSEQ multiplex PCR. Of roughly 2.4 million clones listed, more than 90% were seen once; the top ten hold around 0.13%. About this clone itself: Antigen specificity is unknown.

The CDR3 has 13 residues. Germline V gene data show CDR1 as SGHVS and CDR2 as FNYEAQ. The ends were cut back, 3 bases at V and 5 bases at J, with 7 bases in the middle. Study conclusions and caveats: At large depth, rarefaction still showed sorted-subset sequencing to be incomplete. Memory subsets had estimated richness that was generally smaller than that of naive subsets.

The rearrangement links TRBV7-6 to TRBJ1-4; D not resolved. The TCR sequence derives from a man between 18 and 35 years old in good health. The sequenced sample consisted of naive CD4+ T cells sorted from blood. This sample's subset: CD45RA+ positively selected. The CDR3 bases are TGTGCCAGCAGCTTCTCCCCCAATGAAAAACTGTTTTTT. Amino acid sequence: CASSFSPNEKLFF.